This T cell receptor beta chain was identified during a study of cytomegalovirus exposure and HLA in healthy donors (dated by TCRdb to 2016 to 2017). Background for the entire study: In an earlier analysis of some 550 of the donors, 276 Gb of sequence data and roughly 100 million unique TCR beta sequences from 150 million to 200 million T cells were reported. Around 320 gigabases of sequencing data and approximately 85 million unique TCR sequences were included in an early release covering several hundred HLA-typed donors. HLA typing covered class I and class II loci at four-digit resolution. Using immunosequencing, the study profiled T cell repertoires from 666 subjects and related those repertoires to cytomegalovirus serostatus. Typing coverage varied by locus: roughly 629-640 donors for A, B, C, DRB1 and DQB1; under 550 for DQA1; around 570 for DPA1; about 450 for DPB1. The study was designed to test whether signatures of past pathogen exposure could be identified by cataloging public T cell receptors. Genome-wide SNP genotypes for about 55% of the roughly 670 donors were used in a later genetic analysis, which treated that subset as a discovery cohort. An earlier analysis of approximately 580 of the donors used high-throughput TCR beta sequencing to judge whether each TCR beta V gene segment behaved as functional or pseudogenic. Rather than using new phenotypic data, the later analysis identified candidate immune exposures from TCR beta sequences and from how often those sequences occurred across donors. In addition to the first cohort of 666 subjects, a separate validation cohort of over 90 different subjects was used. High-throughput TCR immunosequencing, statistical association of individual TCRs with disease status, and machine learning were combined to predict cytomegalovirus infection status. Donor age, sex, ethnicity and CMV serostatus were collected together with the repertoire data. Roughly 5 DR-DQ haplotypes were handled as single units for association and clustering, since linkage in the cohort was strong. In a later analysis, previously published TCR beta repertoires from several hundred donors were re-analyzed and high-resolution HLA genotyping was added so that TCR occurrence patterns could be studied. Among 300 to 500 genotyped donors of the cohort, an average of about 220,000 unique TCR beta nucleotide sequences was sequenced per donor, of which about 19% were non-productive. Of the approximately 400 genotyped donors, about 80% fell in the genetic ancestry cluster associated with self-reported Caucasian donors. All discovery cohort repertoires had been generated using a single sequencing platform.

Here is what the overall study found, with its caveats: V-gene and J-gene trimming of TCR beta chains was associated with a missense DCLRE1C variant in a later genetic analysis, and the association was replicated in an independent cohort. The sequencing pipeline was judged likely to have produced a cluster of highly shared sequence variants as a technical artifact. Roughly 17 rarely observed V segments, including chromosome 9 orphons, were excluded from the earlier analysis of a few hundred of the donors because counts were too low. Broadly in line with IMGT annotations, most TCR beta V segments showed up in productive rearrangements about 90% or about 30% of the time in an earlier analysis of approximately 640 of the donors. Correlated functional status among segregating V segments might be attributable to linkage disequilibrium, but an unknown experimental factor could not be ruled out. For the cohort, immune exposure information was limited to CMV serostatus. According to a later analysis, TCR association rates differed among HLA loci, with DRB1 alleles showing the most associated TCRs and HLA-C alleles showing the fewest. The presence/absence analyses assumed that sequencing depth was roughly uniform across donors, and that assumption may not be true. When HLA alleles, especially DR and DQ, strongly co-occurred, TCR associations were difficult to assign to individual alleles. A later analysis found that most CMV-associated TCR beta chains appeared HLA-restricted, with HLA associations seemingly driven largely by CMV exposure. In this cohort, only TCR beta chains were sequenced, and detectable features were limited by the absence of alpha or paired-chain data. A later analysis found that HLA-associated TCR beta chains were more clonally expanded and had lower generation probabilities than equally common non-associated chains. Because the 87-base-pair reads could not distinguish some IMGT-functional V segments, including TRBV6-2 and TRBV6-3, those segments were excluded. A further reported finding was that TCR beta sequences accurately predicted the HLA-A and HLA-B alleles for most subjects in the first cohort. Several of the top co-occurrence clusters appeared to be linked to parvovirus B19, influenza, CMV and Epstein-Barr virus, according to a later analysis. While some public TCRs were present in many individuals, most TCR sequences turned up only very rarely across donors. Compared with the approximately 720-donor mean, donors in an Asian-associated ancestry cluster had fewer N-insertions in productive TCRs, according to a later genetic analysis. Because some donors lacked HLA typing at each locus, the association tests relied only on the typed subset. In vitro tests confirmed that a few of the cytomegalovirus-associated TCR beta chains recognize cytomegalovirus antigens. According to the authors, the approach could potentially be generalized to other disease states and immunological phenotypes. A total of some 180 TCR beta chains were listed by the study as associated with cytomegalovirus. The classifier was reported to diagnose cytomegalovirus status with high specificity and sensitivity in both the original cohort and the validation cohort. At a false discovery rate of 0.05, a later analysis linked about 16,000 TCR beta sequences to specific HLA alleles.

The cohort comprised fewer than 700 healthy bone marrow donors. At the time of sampling, all cohort members were nominally healthy, though unrecorded immune exposures were likely present. The donor was CMV seropositive and belonged to the group of about 290 seropositive cohort members. Every donor gave a peripheral blood sample, and the peripheral blood mononuclear cells from that sample were used for TCR beta sequencing. Genomic DNA was extracted from the blood cell samples with the Qiagen DNeasy Blood Extraction Kit. The library was generated by the immunoSEQ multiplex PCR assay. For the multiplex PCR, a mixture combining 60 forward primers for TCR Vbeta segments and 13 reverse primers for TCR Jbeta segments was used. A multiplex PCR assay on genomic DNA amplified the CDR3 region of rearranged TCR beta genes. The Illumina HiSeq System was used to sequence the amplified TCR beta libraries as 87-base-pair reads. Per the authors' processing: Across the 700 or so repertoires, a later analysis counted roughly 77 million unique TCR beta chains, around 11 million of which were shared by at least two donors. Raw reads were error-corrected and collapsed into unique sequences by a nearest-neighbor algorithm in which closely related sequences were merged to remove PCR and sequencing errors. To assign V, D and J gene segments, CDR3 sequences were aligned to IMGT reference sequences. For a sequence to be retained, a match of at least six nucleotides was required to both a V gene segment and a J gene segment. Rearrangements were classified as productive when the CDR3 lacked stop codons and remained in frame with V and J, and all other rearrangements were classified as non-productive. CDR3 was defined by IMGT convention, running from the second conserved V-encoded cysteine to the conserved J-encoded phenylalanine. The earlier analysis of around 640 of the donors excluded sequences that lacked an unambiguous match to a single V gene segment. In an earlier analysis of approximately 590 of the donors, V segments were called functional above 56.7% productive rearrangements and were called segregating when the between-donor standard deviation exceeded 5%. A statistical classification framework was built for diagnosing cytomegalovirus status from the catalog of TCR beta chain sequences. A later analysis assigned V and J genes by comparing TCR nucleotide sequences with IMGT/GENE-DB human TR gene sequences. In a later analysis, CDR3 sequences and most-parsimonious VDJ recombination scenarios were assigned using the TCRdist pipeline. A later analysis defined each TCR beta chain by its CDR3 amino acid sequence plus V-gene family, and excluded reads lacking a unique V-gene family. As a way to deal with suspected cross-contamination and a sequencing artifact, a later analysis dropped more than 500 nucleotide sequences that were highly shared and had low generation probability. In a later analysis, a clonal expansion index for each public chain was calculated from normalized within-repertoire ranks of inferred template counts. A later analysis computed generation probabilities with a VDJ recombination model fitted to out-of-frame rearrangements, and checked the results against IGoR. A later analysis scored TCR-TCR, TCR-HLA and TCR-CMV co-occurrence with hypergeometric tests, applying a repertoire-size bias correction to TCR pairs. To estimate false discovery rates, a later analysis permuted the HLA or CMV assignments 20 times. In a later analysis, co-occurring TCRs were grouped using DBSCAN, with TCRdist sequence similarity added in when clustering inside HLA-allele-positive subsets. Repertoires with fewer than 30,000 or more than 120,000 public chains, plus five repertoires with anomalous nucleotide sharing, were excluded from co-occurrence clustering. The table comes from immuneACCESS by way of TCRdb, which keeps in-frame sequences with V and J called. Part of the clones is missing from these tables; in studies checked, under half for an unresolved V gene and the rest for unknown reasons. D and trimming come from the DNA, and the V and J calls and clone size come from that table. The sample table lists about 150,000 clones, about 74% of them with a count of one. The biggest ten clones account for 13% of the sample.

Concerning this clone itself: The antigen this receptor binds is unknown. There are no base qualities to consult, and no much larger clone falls within one base.

The CDR3 runs 13 residues from the cysteine to the phenylalanine. Only the CDR3 region is kept as DNA, spanning 39 bases read in frame from base 1. According to the germline V gene, CDR1 reads MNHEY and CDR2 reads SVGAGI. V is pared back by 6 bases and J by 2 bases, with 10 bases lying between the germline termini. The sequenced sample was PBMCs. The sequence came from a man aged 35 to 55 in good health and CMV-seropositive. Recombination joined TRBV6-5 with TRBJ1-2; the D segment could be TRBD1, given 5 matching bases. The nucleotide sequence reads as follows: TGTGCCAGCAGCCACAGGTCCAACTATGGCTACACCTTC. Its product reads: CASSHRSNYGYTF.